This T cell receptor beta chain appears in the sequencing data of a study of T cell repertoires in cytomegalovirus infection (dated by TCRdb to the late 2010s). Regarding the complete study: Alongside well-studied HLA-B-restricted epitopes, the peptide stimulations were aimed at recently identified HLA-C-restricted CMV epitopes, whose presentation resists viral immunomodulation. The HLA type of each donor mattered for the analysis, because public TCR beta signatures pointed to carriage of CMV infection along with the matching HLA type.

Including the terminal cysteine and phenylalanine, the CDR3 comprises 15 residues. Only the CDR3 region is kept as DNA, spanning 45 bases read in frame from base 1. The germline V end is reduced by 6 bases and the J end by 1 base; junction bases left unmatched: 6. CDR1 and CDR2 were assigned from the germline V gene as SGHTA and FQGNSA. Sample treatment or condition, as interpreted from the label and publication: in vitro stimulation with specific CMV peptide epitopes to enrich CMV-specific T cells. The paper's findings and limits, for the study overall: In the ex vivo response, HLA-C-restricted CMV-specific TCR beta clonotypes were dominant, and in two of eight donors the single most frequent clonotype came from this HLA-C-restricted group. In both this cohort and an independent cohort of under 450 donors, the cumulative frequency of public TCR beta family members distinguished carriers of CMV infection plus the relevant HLA type.

This clonotype showed up just a few times. Its antigen target is currently unknown. No clone much larger than this one lies a single base away; base qualities are absent. These reads were obtained on an Illumina HiSeq 1500. Through fastp at Q25 and MiXCR, TCRdb rebuilt clones from the public reads, retaining in-frame beta chains. Identical CDR3 proteins give one entry, which carries the most common genes and DNA. The sample records about 350,000 distinct CDR3 sequences, roughly 34% of which are singletons. 13% of the sample rests with the top ten. The sample was cultured PBMCs, taken from culture after CMV antigen stimulation. The chain is encoded by TRBV7-2 joined to TRBJ2-3, with 8 bases aligning to TRBD2. The sequence was collected from a human donor in good health (CMV status not recorded). Some clones in this sample may be carry-over from other donors' samples. The DNA reads as follows: TGTGCCAGCAGTCCAGTGACTAGCGGCACAGATACGCAGTATTTT. Translation gives CASSPVTSGTDTQYF. Outside the CDR3, residues come from the reference TRBV7-2 and TRBJ2-3 proteins, so the full variable domain is: GAGVSQSPSNKVTEKGKDVELRCDPISGHTALYWYRQSLGQGLEFLIYFQGNSAPDKSGLPSDRFSAERTGGSVSTLTIQRTQQEDSAVYLCASSPVTSGTDTQYFGPGTRLTVL.